The present entry profiles one TCR beta chain with its context. Its antigen remains unknown. The data were taken from a study of identifying expanded T cells in peripheral blood. Study-wide results and caveats: About 1.2 clones differed between technical replicates, versus around 15 and 18 over time. Two-week clone count variance significantly increased as total template count grew.

Some clones are missing from TCRdb's copy, which holds only in-frame ones; the method was immunoSEQ multiplex PCR. Seen here are some 75,000 clones, roughly nine tenths observed once, and the top ten hold 3% to 3.5%. Healthy donors had no documented immune events, such as infections, while sampled. The V gene's germline CDR1 is GTSNPN and CDR2 SVGIG (reference sequence). Trimming took 7 bases from V and 1 from J, leaving 16 bases between them. This CDR3 is built from 14 residues. The V call is TRBV30, the J call TRBJ1-2, with TRBD1 as a possible D gene (6 bases). The sequence was collected from a person aged 18 to 69 in good health. Sequencing was done on a sample of blood. This CDR3 is CASYGTPYNYGYTF. Written as DNA, the CDR3 is TGTGCCTCTTACGGGACACCTTATAACTATGGCTACACCTTC.